Shown below are 3 T cell receptor beta chains from a single sample sequenced in a study of regulatory T cells in long-lasting Graves disease. Sequencing libraries for TCR beta were prepared with iRepertoire HTBI primers and Arm-PCR of CDR3 regions. TCRdb reprocessed the multiplex PCR reads with MiXCR, giving one entry per CDR3 protein. The table includes 400,000 to 500,000 distinct CDR3 sequences, 16% detected once. As for time point: newly diagnosed GD, antithyroid drugs for less than 3 months. With RNA extracted from PBMCs as input, the TCR library was made. The data were also submitted as part of a second study, on T cells in Graves' hyperthyroidism and ophthalmopathy.

Sequenced here: peripheral blood mononuclear cells (PBMCs), sampled at new diagnosis, from a patient treated with antithyroid drugs. The receptors stem from a woman in her late teens or twenties with Graves disease.

This clonotype was counted many times. The rearrangement joins TRBV12-3 or TRBV12-4 to TRBJ2-3; D assignment may be TRBD1 or TRBD2 (5 bases each). V gave up 6 bases and J gave up 0 bases, with 16 bases separating them. This CDR3 contains 16 residues. CDR3 bases: TGTGCCAGCAGGGGGCTAGCCCGCCTGAGCACAGATACGCAGTATTTT. Translation: CASRGLARLSTDTQYF.

The V gene is TRBV11-2, the J gene TRBJ1-1; D unresolved. CDR1 is SGHAT, CDR2 FQNNGV, per germline. This CDR3 spans 15 amino acids. V was pared by 2 bases and J by 0 bases, with 10 bases between. The CDR3 region has the DNA TGTGCCAGCAGCTTACTCACAATAATGAACACTGAAGCTTTCTTT. Encoded protein: CASSLLTIMNTEAFF. Variable domain in full (rest from reference TRBV11-2 and TRBJ1-1): EAGVAQSPRYKIIEKRQSVAFWCNPISGHATLYWYQQILGQGPKLLIQFQNNGVVDDSQLPKDRFSAERLKGVDSTLKIQPAKLEDSAVYLCASSLLTIMNTEAFFGQGTRLTVV.

Only a few counts were recorded for this clonotype. The gene calls are TRBV2 and TRBJ2-3; 8 bases agree with TRBD1. This CDR3 is built from 15 residues. V trimming: 6 bases; J trimming: 5 bases; junction bases outside the gene matches: 10. The germline gives CDR1 SNHLY, CDR2 FYNNEI. CDR3 loop: CASRPGTGEVDTQYF. In DNA form, the CDR3 reads TGTGCCAGCAGGCCCGGGACAGGCGAGGTAGATACGCAGTATTTT.